These 20 T cell receptor beta chains came from one sample sequenced in a study of Ad26.COV2.S vaccination and SARS-CoV-2 variants. Sample treatment: roughly 19 received Ad26.COV2.S at low or high dose, single or two shots; several received placebo; per-sample allocation not given. Material that was analyzed had been drawn on day 63 after the first vaccine or placebo injection. The method was immunoSEQ multiplex PCR; TCRdb's version includes in-frame clones alone and lacks a portion of them. The sample yields over 450,000 clones, 70% to 90% seen once. This specimen consisted of peripheral blood, obtained in a trial of Ad26.COV2.S vaccine versus placebo. All receptors derive from a person aged 18-65 years who received the Ad26.COV2.S COVID-19 vaccine or a placebo.

The chain employs TRBV6-5 and TRBJ2-7, with D maybe TRBD2 (5 bases). This CDR3 contains 14 residues. Trimming took off 6 bases at V and 2 bases at J, with 14 bases between the two ends. Looked up from germline, CDR1 is MNHEY and CDR2 is SVGAGI. In nucleotides, the CDR3 is TGTGCCAGCAGCCGGGAAAGACGGACCTACGAGCAGTACTTC. Its translation: CASSRERRTYEQYF.

The rearrangement joins TRBV2 to TRBJ2-5; TRBD1 matches 8 bases. The CDR3 is made up of 14 amino acids. With 5 bases clipped from V and 4 bases from J, the junction kept 6 bases outside the gene matches. Per the germline V gene, CDR1 is SNHLY and CDR2 is FYNNEI. The CDR3 spells CASSQGAPGETQYF. CDR3 bases: TGTGCCAGCAGTCAGGGGGCCCCGGGAGAGACCCAGTACTTC. Combining the CDR3 with reference TRBV2 and TRBJ2-5 gives the whole variable domain EPEVTQTPSHQVTQMGQEVILRCVPISNHLYFYWYRQILGQKVEFLVSFYNNEISEKSEIFDDQFSVERPDGSNFTLKIRSTKLEDSAMYFCASSQGAPGETQYFGPGTRLLVL.

The J gene is TRBJ2-2, the V gene TRBV7-2; 9 bases match TRBD2. CDR1 and CDR2 (germline): SGHTA, FQGNSA. Losses at the gene ends were 5 bases for V and 3 bases for J; bases not matched to a gene: 10. This CDR3 has 17 amino acids. Here the CDR3 reads CASSPAGGGAYTGELFF. Here the CDR3 DNA reads TGTGCCAGCAGCCCCGCGGGCGGGGGGGCGTACACCGGGGAGCTGTTTTTT.

The rearrangement uses TRBV2 and TRBJ2-3; the D gene could be TRBD1 or TRBD2 (5 bases each). There are 13 residues in the CDR3. V was cut by 7 bases and J by 3 bases, with 11 bases left in between. CDR1 and CDR2 (germline): SNHLY, FYNNEI. The CDR3 loop reads CASISGGTDTQYF. The CDR3 coding sequence is TGTGCCAGCATATCTGGGGGTACAGATACGCAGTATTTT.

V gene TRBV5-1 combines with J gene TRBJ1-1; 7 nucleotides line up with TRBD1. The CDR3 is 15 residues long. The ends lost 1 base at V and 5 bases at J; junction bases unmatched: 8. The germline gives CDR1 SGHRS, CDR2 YFSETQ. The CDR3 sequence is CASSLRTGVRTEAFF. For the CDR3, the DNA is TGCGCCAGCAGCTTGAGGACAGGAGTTAGGACTGAAGCTTTCTTT.

The chain links TRBV20-1 to TRBJ2-1; D is ambiguous. The CDR3 has 14 residues. The V gene's germline CDR1 is DFQATT and CDR2 SNEGSKA (reference sequence). V shed 3 bases and J shed 3 bases, with 12 bases lying between them. CDR3 in amino acids: CSASRAPSYNEQFF. CDR3 DNA: TGCAGTGCTAGTAGGGCTCCAAGCTACAATGAGCAGTTCTTC.

The chain uses TRBV4-2 and TRBJ2-3; TRBD2 is a possible D gene (6 bases). The CDR3 contains 15 residues. Trimming stripped 6 bases from V and 2 bases from J, with 15 bases between. Germline V gene data show CDR1 as LGHNA and CDR2 as YNFKEQ. CDR3 bases: TGTGCCAGCAGGGAGACGGGAGACCTCACAGATACGCAGTATTTT. Its protein is CASRETGDLTDTQYF.

This clone turned up a few times. The rearrangement links TRBV27 to TRBJ1-1, with D possibly matching TRBD1 (5 bases). The CDR3 length is 14 residues. The V and J ends lost 3 bases and 7 bases respectively, with 15 bases between them. Germline V CDR1 and CDR2: MNHEY, SMNVEV (reference sequence). The CDR3 reads CASSFWDRRGEAFF. The CDR3 DNA is TGTGCCAGCAGTTTTTGGGACCGGCGCGGTGAAGCTTTCTTT.

The chain employs TRBV10-3 and TRBJ2-7, with TRBD1 as a possible D gene (6 bases). The CDR3 totals 14 residues. Trimming left V 4 bases short and J 2 bases short, with 12 bases between. CDR1 is ENHRY and CDR2 is SYGVKD in the germline V gene. CDR3: CAISGRTAPYEQYF. The CDR3 DNA sequence: TGTGCCATCAGTGGCAGGACAGCCCCCTACGAGCAGTACTTC.

The rearrangement uses TRBV2 and TRBJ1-2, with TRBD1 identical over 9 bases. V lost 9 bases, J lost 8 bases, and 13 bases stayed unmatched. The V gene's germline CDR1 is SNHLY and CDR2 FYNNEI. The CDR3 runs 14 residues. CDR3 in amino acids: CASPTTGGSVGYTF. CDR3 coding DNA: TGTGCCAGTCCAACAACAGGGGGCTCAGTGGGCTACACCTTC. The whole variable domain, remainder taken from reference TRBV2 and TRBJ1-2, is EPEVTQTPSHQVTQMGQEVILRCVPISNHLYFYWYRQILGQKVEFLVSFYNNEISEKSEIFDDQFSVERPDGSNFTLKIRSTKLEDSAMYFCASPTTGGSVGYTFGSGTRLTVV.

V is TRBV27 and J is TRBJ2-7; 9 nucleotides line up with TRBD1. The ends lost 4 bases at V and 3 bases at J; junction bases unmatched: 13. This CDR3 spans 17 amino acids. The germline V gene has CDR1 MNHEY and CDR2 SMNVEV (reference sequence). This CDR3 is CASSSYARGDRDYEQYF. In nucleotides, the CDR3 is TGTGCCAGCAGTTCATACGCCCGTGGGGACAGGGACTACGAGCAGTACTTC.

The chain is built from TRBV6-5 and TRBJ2-3; 12 bases line up with TRBD2. Per the germline V gene, CDR1 is MNHEY and CDR2 is SVGAGI. V lost 2 bases and J lost 4; bases outside the gene matches: 4. CDR3 length: 16 amino acids. As DNA, the CDR3 is TGTGCCAGCAGTTACACGACTAGCGGGAGCCCAGATACGCAGTATTTT. It specifies CASSYTTSGSPDTQYF.

This clone was detected only once. This chain links TRBV18 with TRBJ1-6, with D possibly being TRBD1 (6 bases). V lost 5 bases and J lost 7, with 18 bases in between. Germline V gene data show CDR1 as KGHSH and CDR2 as LQKENI. The CDR3 runs to 16 residues. In nucleotides, the CDR3 is TGTGCCAGCTCATCGGCGATACAGGGACTCAATTCACCCCTCCACTTT. It yields the protein CASSSAIQGLNSPLHF.

For this clone: This specimen includes other DNA sequences encoding the same CDR3. The CDR3 reads CASSYLQGSGNTIYF. As DNA, the CDR3 is TGTGCCAGCAGTTACCTGCAGGGGTCTGGAAACACCATATATTTT. The V call is TRBV6-5, the J call TRBJ1-3; tentatively, D is TRBD1 (6 bases). There are 15 residues in the CDR3. CDR1 is MNHEY, CDR2 SVGAGI, per germline. Trimming removed 2 bases at V and 1 base at J, with 9 bases between.

This chain links TRBV27 with TRBJ2-3, with D possibly being TRBD2 (7 bases). Trimming stripped 7 bases from V and 0 bases from J, with 17 bases between. The V gene's germline CDR1 is MNHEY and CDR2 SMNVEV (reference sequence). The CDR3 runs 16 residues. Here the CDR3 reads CASTSGGASSTDTQYF. The CDR3 DNA is TGTGCCAGCACCTCTGGGGGGGCGAGTAGCACAGATACGCAGTATTTT.

This clone was recorded once. The chain recombines TRBV5-1 with TRBJ2-1, with 10 positions matching TRBD2. The germline V gene has CDR1 SGHRS and CDR2 YFSETQ. The CDR3 contains 15 residues. The V and J ends lost 5 bases and 6 bases, in that order; junction bases with no gene match: 8. In nucleotides, the CDR3 is TGCGCCAGCAGTTTGCTAGCGGGAGTCGGCAATGAGCAGTTCTTC. Encoded protein: CASSLLAGVGNEQFF.

The rearrangement uses TRBV2 and TRBJ1-4, with a tentative D call TRBD1 (5 bases). V lost 4 bases to trimming and J lost 0 bases, with 15 bases between them. The CDR3 totals 17 residues. Germline CDR1 is SNHLY and CDR2 is FYNNEI. The CDR3 nucleotides read TGTGCCAGCAGTGGGTCGAGACAGCTTGCAACTAATGAAAAACTGTTTTTT. As protein: CASSGSRQLATNEKLFF.

The V call is TRBV27, the J call TRBJ2-7; D is perhaps TRBD2 (6 bases). Germline loops: CDR1 MNHEY, CDR2 SMNVEV (reference sequence). Trimming shortened V by 5 bases and J by 2 bases, and 10 bases separated the two germline ends. The CDR3 is 13 residues long. The CDR3 region is CASSPGLTYEQYF. CDR3 bases: TGTGCCAGCAGTCCGGGACTTACCTACGAGCAGTACTTC.

This clone was picked up one time. The V and J genes are TRBV7-8 and TRBJ1-1, with 7 bases lining up with TRBD1. This CDR3 has 16 residues. J lost 4 bases, V lost 7 bases, and 15 bases had no gene match. From germline, CDR1 is SGHVS and CDR2 FQNEAQ. This chain's CDR3 is CASTYYQRPGGTEAFF. The DNA for the CDR3 is TGTGCCAGCACCTATTATCAAAGACCAGGGGGCACTGAAGCTTTCTTT.

The chain carries TRBV27 and TRBJ2-7; 12 nucleotides agree with TRBD2. CDR1 is MNHEY and CDR2 is SMNVEV in the germline V gene (reference sequence). CDR3 length: 19 residues. V shed 1 base and J 2 bases; nucleotides not matched to a gene: 12. CDR3 nucleotides: TGTGCCAGCAGTTTATACCCCCCTTCGGCTAGCGGGAGGGCCTACGAGCAGTACTTC. This encodes CASSLYPPSASGRAYEQYF.